This T cell receptor (beta chain) is drawn from a study of CD8 T cells in Susac syndrome. In germline, CDR1 is SGDLS, CDR2 YYNGEE. This CDR3 has 13 residues. V dropped 4 bases and J dropped 3 bases, with 10 bases sitting between them. TEMRA cells underwent FACS enrichment and CD8+ and CD4+ T cells underwent negative isolation. An amount of RNA that ranged from roughly 0.5 to 1 ug was reverse transcribed with random hexamers. With immunoSEQ multiplex PCR, TCR beta CDR3 was amplified across 54 Vbeta and 13 Jbeta. TCRdb reanalysed the immunoSEQ multiplex PCR reads using MiXCR and keeps one entry per CDR3 protein. The data show 95,000 to 150,000 distinct CDR3 sequences, 90% to 95% seen once. In the case of this clonotype: The antigen is undetermined.

Study-wide results and caveats: The number of individuals included in the study's TCR sequencing and HLA analysis was acknowledged as relatively small.

V and J are TRBV9 and TRBJ1-2; no definite D call. This sequence originates from a human donor with multiple sclerosis. Sequenced material: CD8+ T cells from PBMCs. As DNA, the CDR3 is TGTGCCAGCAGCCCGGGGATTTACTATGGCTACACCTTC. This encodes CASSPGIYYGYTF.